The next 15 T cell receptor beta chains were all read from a single sample in a study of T cell responses to AZD1222 COVID-19 vaccine. Libraries were prepared by immunoSEQ multiplex PCR; TCRdb keeps only in-frame clonotypes and omits some of them. The table lists some 60,000 clones, over 65% of them singletons, with about 3.5% in the top ten. The sequences come from peripheral blood, collected 28 days after the second AZD1222 dose. Every receptor here comes from an adult who received the AZD1222 COVID-19 vaccine.

The CDR3, as DNA: TGTGCCATCAGTGAGTCCCAGGCCGGGCGTCAGCCCCAGCATTTT. Its translation is CAISESQAGRQPQHF. This chain uses TRBV10-3 with TRBJ1-5; D uncertain. This CDR3 is built from 15 residues. Trimming shortened V by 0 bases and J by 6 bases, and 12 bases separated the two germline ends. Looked up from germline, CDR1 is ENHRY and CDR2 is SYGVKD.

V and J are TRBV11-2 and TRBJ1-2; TRBD1 aligns across 7 bases. The CDR3 sequence is 14 residues long. Germline lookup yields CDR1 SGHAT and CDR2 FQNNGV. The V gene end was trimmed by 1 base and the J gene end by 8 bases; junction bases not matched to a gene: 7. CDR3 sequence reads: CASSLAPGTAGYTF. CDR3 bases: TGTGCCAGCAGCTTAGCCCCCGGGACAGCGGGCTACACCTTC.

This clone was recorded only once. The chain couples TRBV28 to TRBJ1-2; D remains ambiguous. V lost 3 bases, J lost 9 bases, and 11 bases lay in between. Germline V gene data show CDR1 as MDHEN and CDR2 as SYDVKM. The CDR3 is made up of 12 amino acids. For the CDR3, the DNA is TGTGCCAGCAGTTTTCAAAATCGGCGCTACACCTTC. Encoded protein: CASSFQNRRYTF.

V and J are TRBV7-6 and TRBJ2-5; a weak D match, TRBD1 (6 bases). V was cut by 8 bases and J by 2 bases, with 15 bases left in between. CDR1 and CDR2 (germline): SGHVS, FNYEAQ. CDR3 size: 14 residues. DNA for the CDR3: TGTGCCAGCTCCACCCAGGGACATCAAGAGACCCAGTACTTC. As protein: CASSTQGHQETQYF.

The chain joins TRBV7-8 to TRBJ1-2; tentatively, D is TRBD1 (6 bases). In germline, CDR1 is SGHVS, CDR2 FQNEAQ. Trimming took 1 base from V and 4 from J, leaving 16 bases between them. This CDR3 has 16 amino acids. The CDR3 DNA reads TGTGCCAGCAGCTTAGAAGCCGGGACACCTCGCTATGGCTACACCTTC. Protein product: CASSLEAGTPRYGYTF. Full variable domain (missing parts from reference TRBV7-8 and TRBJ1-2): GAGVSQSPRYKVAKRGQDVALRCDPISGHVSLFWYQQALGQGPEFLTYFQNEAQLDKSGLPSDRFFAERPEGSVSTLKIQRTQQEDSAVYLCASSLEAGTPRYGYTFGSGTRLTVV.

The chain joins TRBV6-5 to TRBJ2-2; weak D call: TRBD2 (7 bases). Germline lookup yields CDR1 MNHEY and CDR2 SVGAGI. CDR3 length: 14 residues. V gave up 1 base and J gave up 6 bases, with 9 bases separating them. CDR3 protein: CASSYWEGAGELFF. The CDR3 nucleotides read TGTGCCAGCAGTTACTGGGAGGGGGCCGGGGAGCTGTTTTTT.

CDR3 sequence (DNA): TGTGCCAGCTCACCACTCAAAATGGTTTGGGCTAGCGGTAGCACAGATACGCAGTATTTT. It translates to CASSPLKMVWASGSTDTQYF. The V and J genes are TRBV18 and TRBJ2-3, with 7 positions matching TRBD2. The CDR3 is made up of 20 amino acids. Germline CDR1 reads KGHSH; CDR2 reads LQKENI. V shed 1 base and J 0 bases; nucleotides not matched to a gene: 16.

The V call is TRBV6-1, the J call TRBJ2-7; D may be TRBD1 (6 bases). The germline V gene has CDR1 MNHNS and CDR2 SASEGT. The V end lost 1 base, the J end lost 6 bases, and 10 bases lay between the germline ends. CDR3 size: 13 residues. Here the CDR3 reads CASSEVQGSEQYF. The CDR3 coding sequence is TGTGCCAGCAGTGAAGTCCAGGGGAGCGAGCAGTACTTC.

The chain couples TRBV28 to TRBJ2-3; 9 nucleotides align to TRBD1. J gave up 0 bases and V 4 bases, and 8 bases lay outside the gene matches. Germline V gene sequence: CDR1 MDHEN, CDR2 SYDVKM. This CDR3 is built from 17 residues. The CDR3 DNA follows: TGTGCCAGCAGTTCACCGGGACAGGGTCGTAGCACAGATACGCAGTATTTT. It is translated as CASSSPGQGRSTDTQYF. Filled out from reference TRBV28 and TRBJ2-3, the complete variable domain reads DVKVTQSSRYLVKRTGEKVFLECVQDMDHENMFWYRQDPGLGLRLIYFSYDVKMKEKGDIPEGYSVSREKKERFSLILESASTNQTSMYLCASSSPGQGRSTDTQYFGPGTRLTVL.

This clone was seen a handful of times. The chain uses TRBV25-1 and TRBJ1-3, with D unresolved. CDR1 and CDR2 (germline): MGHDK, SYGVNS. Between the trimmed V and J ends, which lost 3 bases and 2 bases, there was a span of 5 bases. The CDR3 contains 13 residues. CDR3: CASSDQAGNTIYF. The CDR3 DNA reads as TGTGCCAGCAGTGATCAGGCTGGAAACACCATATATTTT.

In this sample, this clone turned up once. This sequence joins TRBV6-1 and TRBJ2-3; TRBD2 aligns across 10 bases. The CDR3 runs to 15 residues. Germline V lookup: CDR1 MNHNS, CDR2 SASEGT. V lost 0 bases to trimming and J lost 6 bases; unmatched junction nucleotides: 3. CDR3 bases: TGTGCCAGCAGTGAAGCGAGCGGGGGGGAGGATACGCAGTATTTT. It specifies CASSEASGGEDTQYF.

The chain carries TRBV19 and TRBJ1-5; 7 bases fit TRBD1. The germline gives CDR1 LNHDA, CDR2 SQIVND (reference sequence). This CDR3 is 15 amino acids long. Trimming removed 5 bases from V and 0 bases from J; junction bases left unmatched: 4. The CDR3 DNA follows: TGTGCCAGTAGTGTAAGACAGGGTAGCAATCAGCCCCAGCATTTT. Its translation: CASSVRQGSNQPQHF.

The chain couples TRBV27 to TRBJ1-2, with 9 bases lining up with TRBD1. V was pared by 6 bases and J by 5 bases, with 7 bases of the junction left unmatched. Per the germline V gene, CDR1 is MNHEY and CDR2 is SMNVEV (reference sequence). The CDR3 sequence is 14 residues long. The CDR3 nucleotides read TGTGCCAGCAGACCCTGGACAGGGGAATATGGCTACACCTTC. This translates into CASRPWTGEYGYTF.

The chain combines TRBV19 with TRBJ1-1; D might be TRBD1 (6 bases). The CDR3 extends over 14 amino acids. The germline V gene has CDR1 LNHDA and CDR2 SQIVND (reference sequence). V was pared by 6 bases and J by 9 bases, with 20 bases between. CDR3 nucleotides: TGTGCCAGTAGCAACAGAGATGGGGGCCTGAAAGCTTTCTTT. Translating it yields CASSNRDGGLKAFF.

Only one count was recorded for this clone. This chain joins TRBV10-3 and TRBJ1-1; D not certain. Trimming removed 1 base from V and 8 bases from J, with 11 bases in between. This CDR3 spans 13 amino acids. Germline-derived CDR1 and CDR2 are ENHRY and SYGVKD. This CDR3 is CAISEFEAGEAFF. In DNA, the CDR3 is TGTGCCATCAGTGAGTTCGAGGCAGGCGAAGCTTTCTTT.